Listed below are T cell receptor beta chains from one sample, sequenced in a study of T cells in Graves' hyperthyroidism and ophthalmopathy. Each CDR3 protein gets one entry after TCRdb re-called the multiplex PCR reads with MiXCR. The top ten clones hold roughly 20% of a sample with a few hundred thousand distinct CDR3 sequences, over 12% of them seen once. The sample comprised blood. The receptors stem from a woman aged 55-75 years with Graves' ophthalmopathy. The CDR3 runs from the conserved cysteine through the conserved F or W. The order of the fields is V gene, J gene, D gene, clone size, CDR3 protein, CDR3 DNA. The D gene is left open where the match is weak. For some rows the clone size is stated as once, few or many, or as a class when expanded; others skip it.

V gene: TRBV18
J gene: TRBJ2-3
D gene: TRBD1
clone size: many
CDR3 protein: CASSPGTAGTDTQYF
CDR3 DNA: TGTGCCAGCTCACCCGGGACAGCAGGCACAGATACGCAGTATTTT

V gene: TRBV19
J gene: TRBJ1-5
D gene: TRBD1
clone size: .
CDR3 protein: CASSTEQGAVTQPQHF
CDR3 DNA: TGTGCCAGTAGTACCGAACAGGGGGCGGTAACTCAGCCCCAGCATTTT

V gene: TRBV2
J gene: TRBJ2-1
D gene: TRBD2
clone size: .
CDR3 protein: CASYGWGTSEYNEQFF
CDR3 DNA: TGTGCCAGCTATGGGTGGGGGACTAGCGAGTACAATGAGCAGTTCTTC

V gene: TRBV5-1
J gene: TRBJ2-7
D gene: TRBD2
clone size: many
CDR3 protein: CASSPGLAGVYEQYF
CDR3 DNA: TGTGCCAGCAGTCCAGGACTAGCGGGAGTCTACGAGCAGTACTTC

V gene: TRBV20-1
J gene: TRBJ2-3
D gene: .
clone size: many
CDR3 protein: CSAEGSTNAGWVADTQYF
CDR3 DNA: TGCAGTGCTGAAGGTAGTACGAATGCGGGATGGGTGGCAGATACGCAGTATTTT

V gene: TRBV2
J gene: TRBJ2-7
D gene: .
clone size: many
CDR3 protein: CASSGDSPGEQYF
CDR3 DNA: TGTGCCAGCAGTGGTGACTCTCCTGGAGAGCAGTACTTC

V gene: TRBV19
J gene: TRBJ2-1
D gene: TRBD2
clone size: .
CDR3 protein: CASTSGSYEQFF
CDR3 DNA: TGTGCCAGTACTAGCGGGAGCTATGAGCAGTTCTTC

V gene: TRBV7-6
J gene: TRBJ1-3
D gene: .
clone size: few
CDR3 protein: CASSPGDLGNTIYF
CDR3 DNA: TGTGCCAGCAGCCCAGGGGACCTAGGAAACACCATATATTTT

V gene: TRBV7-8
J gene: TRBJ2-7
D gene: .
clone size: .
CDR3 protein: CASSSGGFYEQYF
CDR3 DNA: TGTGCCAGCAGCTCCGGGGGTTTCTACGAGCAGTACTTC

V gene: TRBV6-2/TRBV6-3
J gene: TRBJ2-7
D gene: .
clone size: many
CDR3 protein: CASSPTTIYEQYF
CDR3 DNA: TGTGCCAGCAGCCCTACCACGATCTACGAGCAGTACTTC

V gene: TRBV6-1
J gene: TRBJ2-5
D gene: .
clone size: few
CDR3 protein: CASSALVGGETQYF
CDR3 DNA: TGTGCCAGCAGCGCCCTAGTGGGAGGAGAGACCCAGTACTTC

V gene: TRBV3-1
J gene: TRBJ2-3
D gene: .
clone size: many
CDR3 protein: CASSQGSPDRADTQYF
CDR3 DNA: TGTGCCAGCAGCCAAGGAAGTCCCGACCGCGCAGATACGCAGTATTTT

V gene: TRBV5-1
J gene: TRBJ2-5
D gene: .
clone size: few
CDR3 protein: CASSGGIFPQETQYF
CDR3 DNA: TGCGCCAGCAGCGGTGGAATCTTTCCCCAAGAGACCCAGTACTTC